A selection of T cell receptor beta chains follows, all from one sample in a study of cytomegalovirus exposure and HLA in healthy donors. The data were produced by immunoSEQ multiplex PCR, yet TCRdb's version contains in-frame clones alone and is incomplete. Here the sample spans about 130,000 clones, roughly 72% being singletons. The sequencing sample was made of PBMCs. The receptors come from a man aged 40-55 years in good health and CMV-seropositive. Each CDR3 is given with its conserved first and last residue. The D gene is left open where the match is weak. The size field is filled for only some rows; it gives once, few, many or a size class.

>TRBD1|TRBV4-1|.|TRBJ1-4
TGCGCCAGCAGCCAGGCGGACAGGGTAGTAGAAAAACTGTTTTTT
CASSQADRVVEKLFF
>.|TRBV2|.|TRBJ2-6
TGTGCCAGCATGGGCCTGGTCTCTGGGGCCAACGTCCTGCCTTTC
CASMGLVSGANVLPF
>TRBD1|TRBV11-3|.|TRBJ1-1
TGTGCCAGCAGCAAAAAAGGGGGCAGGGGGCCAGGGAGCGCTTTCTTT
CASSKKGGRGPGSAFF
>TRBD1|TRBV11-3|.|TRBJ2-7
TGTGCCAGCAGCGGGCAGGGGGCGAAAGAGCAGTACTTC
CASSGQGAKEQYF
>TRBD1|TRBV5-1|.|TRBJ1-5
TGCGCCAGCAGCCCCGACAGGGGTGGCAATCAGCCCCAGCATTTT
CASSPDRGGNQPQHF
>TRBD1|TRBV14|once|TRBJ2-2
TGTGCCAGCAGCTACCGGGACAGAGTCGGAGGGGAGCTGTTTTTT
CASSYRDRVGGELFF
>TRBD1|TRBV30|.|TRBJ1-1
TGTGCCTGCGACAGGGCTTATGAAGCTTTCTTT
CACDRAYEAFF
>TRBD2|TRBV11-2|.|TRBJ2-2
TGTGCCAGCAGCGCTCACGGGAGGACTGTGAACACCGGGGAGCTGTTTTTT
CASSAHGRTVNTGELFF
>.|TRBV6-1|.|TRBJ2-3
TGTGCCAGCAGTGTAATATTTAGCACAGATACGCAGTATTTT
CASSVIFSTDTQYF
>.|TRBV29-1|.|TRBJ2-7
TGCAGCGTTGAAGTGGGTAGCGGAGCCTACGAGCAGTACTTC
CSVEVGSGAYEQYF
>.|TRBV6-1|few|TRBJ2-5
TGTGCCAGCAGTGTTTCCTGGGGCGGAGAGACCCAGTACTTC
CASSVSWGGETQYF
>TRBD2|TRBV14|.|TRBJ2-7
TGTGCCAGCAGCCAAGATTGGGGGGGAGTGGATTACGAGCAGTACTTC
CASSQDWGGVDYEQYF
>TRBD1|TRBV6-5|.|TRBJ2-3
TGTGCCAGCCGAGAGGGGGCTGAAGATACGCAGTATTTT
CASREGAEDTQYF
>TRBD2|TRBV27|.|TRBJ2-7
TGTGCCAGCAGTCATAGCGGGAGTGCCTACGAGCAGTACTTC
CASSHSGSAYEQYF
>TRBD2|TRBV28|once|TRBJ2-3
TGTGCCAGCAGATTAGCGGGGGGTGCTAGCACAGATACGCAGTATTTT
CASRLAGGASTDTQYF
>.|TRBV30|.|TRBJ2-5
TGTGCCTGGAGTGGCCGGGAGACCCAGTACTTC
CAWSGRETQYF
>TRBD1|TRBV27|once|TRBJ1-2
TGTGCCAGCGCTGACAGGGCGGCTAACTATGGCTACACCTTC
CASADRAANYGYTF
>.|TRBV18|.|TRBJ1-5
TGTGCCAGCTCACCCGGAGATTATAGCAATCAGCCCCAGCATTTT
CASSPGDYSNQPQHF
>TRBD1|TRBV27|.|TRBJ2-1
TGTGCCAGCAGTTCACACAGGGGGCGCAATGAGCAGTTCTTC
CASSSHRGRNEQFF
>TRBD1|TRBV15|.|TRBJ1-4
TGTGCCACCAGCAGAGATGGACAGGTCAATGAAAAACTGTTTTTT
CATSRDGQVNEKLFF
>.|TRBV5-1|.|TRBJ2-1
TGCGCCAGCAGCTTGAGGGGCTCTGATAACAATGAGCAGTTCTTC
CASSLRGSDNNEQFF
>.|TRBV27|.|TRBJ2-1
TGTGCCAGTTCCGACAGGAGCTCCTACAATGAGCAGTTCTTC
CASSDRSSYNEQFF
>TRBD2|TRBV2|.|TRBJ2-3
TGTGCCAGCAGGAAGACTAGCGGGAGACTTGGAGATACGCAGTATTTT
CASRKTSGRLGDTQYF
>TRBD1|TRBV5-5|once|TRBJ2-2
TGTGCCAGCAGCTTTTTAATGGACAGGATCACCGGGGAGCTGTTTTTT
CASSFLMDRITGELFF
>.|TRBV5-1|.|TRBJ2-5
TGCGCCAGCAGCTTGGTTAGCGGCCAAGAGACCCAGTACTTC
CASSLVSGQETQYF
>TRBD2|TRBV7-3|.|TRBJ2-1
TGTGCCAGCAGCTTAATGGGGGGGAGGTACAATGAGCAGTTCTTC
CASSLMGGRYNEQFF
>.|TRBV30|.|TRBJ2-5
TGTGCCTGGAGTACGGACAGAAAACAAGAGACCCAGTACTTC
CAWSTDRKQETQYF
>.|TRBV2|.|TRBJ1-1
TGTGCCAGCAAGTGGGGGGGGCAGACTGAAGCTTTCTTT
CASKWGGQTEAFF
>TRBD2|TRBV7-8|.|TRBJ2-2
TGTGCCAGCAGCTTAAGTGGGACTAGCGGGAGCCGGGAGCTGTTTTTT
CASSLSGTSGSRELFF
>.|TRBV2|.|TRBJ1-5
TGTGCCAGCAGTCGGCGGGTGGGGAATAGCAATCAGCCCCAGCATTTT
CASSRRVGNSNQPQHF
>TRBD1|TRBV5-6|.|TRBJ2-1
TGTGCCAGCAGCTTACTTATAGTATTGGGGACAGCATACAATGAGCAGTTCTTC
CASSLLIVLGTAYNEQFF
>TRBD2|TRBV27|once|TRBJ2-1
TGTGCCAGCAGTTTACGGGGGGGACTCTCCTACAATGAGCAGTTCTTC
CASSLRGGLSYNEQFF